This T cell receptor (beta chain) came from a study of T cell repertoires in cytomegalovirus infection. Study-wide context: Through public TCR beta signatures, both CMV infection and matching HLA type were indicated.

MiXCR, run by TCRdb on the reads, gives a single entry per CDR3 protein. The sample contains 650,000 to 900,000 distinct CDR3 sequences, 25% to 30% of which appear only once. V was cut by 0 bases and J by 4 bases, with 7 bases left in between. The CDR3 consists of 15 residues. Germline loops: CDR1 LNHNV, CDR2 YYDKDF (reference sequence). This clonotype appeared many times. Its antigen is currently unknown. The TCR originated in a human donor in good health (CMV status not recorded). Some clones in this sample may be carry-over from other donors' samples. The sample consisted of cultured CD8+ T cells from PBMCs, taken from culture after CMV antigen stimulation. This sequence joins TRBV15 and TRBJ2-6; D possibly corresponds to TRBD1 (6 bases). The CDR3 nucleotides read TGTGCCACCAGCAGAGATCAGGGGGGGGCCAACGTCCTGACTTTC. Its translation: CATSRDQGGANVLTF.